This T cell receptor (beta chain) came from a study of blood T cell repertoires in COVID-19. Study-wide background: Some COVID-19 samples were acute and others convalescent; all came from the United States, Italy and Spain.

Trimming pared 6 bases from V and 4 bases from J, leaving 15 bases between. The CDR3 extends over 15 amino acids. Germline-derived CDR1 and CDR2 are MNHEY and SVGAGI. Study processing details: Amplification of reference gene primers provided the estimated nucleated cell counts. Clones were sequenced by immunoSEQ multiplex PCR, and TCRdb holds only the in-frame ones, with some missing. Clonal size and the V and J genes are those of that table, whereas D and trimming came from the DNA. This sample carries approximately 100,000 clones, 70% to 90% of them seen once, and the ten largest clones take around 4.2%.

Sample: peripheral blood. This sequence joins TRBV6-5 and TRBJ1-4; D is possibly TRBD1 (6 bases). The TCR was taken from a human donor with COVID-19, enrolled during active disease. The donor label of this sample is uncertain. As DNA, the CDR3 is TGTGCCAGCAGGAGGACGACAGGCAATAATGAAAAACTGTTTTTT. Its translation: CASRRTTGNNEKLFF.